This T cell receptor beta chain was observed in a study of a mutant IDH1 vaccine in newly diagnosed glioma. Described time point: week 47, end of study. Vaccinated patients received 300 ug of mutant IDH1 20-mer peptide per dose, with topical imiquimod. This table comes from immunoSEQ multiplex PCR, and its TCRdb copy is limited to in-frame clones, with some not included. In the table there are about 24,000 clones, 82% of which are singletons. For this clone: The target antigen is unknown.

The CDR3 length is 13 residues. From germline, CDR1 is ENHRY and CDR2 SYGVKD. V lost 4 bases to trimming and J lost 2 bases, with 6 bases between them. This chain uses TRBV10-3 with TRBJ1-5, with D possibly matching TRBD1 (6 bases). The sample here was PBMCs, taken from a glioma patient whose treatment included an IDH1 peptide vaccine. This receptor was taken from a man in his forties with glioma. Some clones in this sample may be carry-over from other donors' samples. CDR3 sequence (DNA): TGTGCCATCAGTGGACAGGGCAATCAGCCCCAGCATTTT. Amino acids: CAISGQGNQPQHF.